This T cell receptor (beta chain) was recorded in a study of glioma-infiltrating T cells. There are a few counts of this clonotype. Its target is unknown. The study's findings and limits: Only very few CDR3 sequences appeared in both tissue and blood. Tissue-blood divergence was below expectation in non-neoplastic patients, above in gliomas.

TCR alpha and beta CDR3 regions were amplified from RNA using iRepertoire nested multiplex PCR. Input was 100-400 ng of tissue mRNA or PBMC total RNA. TCRdb independently ran MiXCR on the multiplex PCR reads; one entry per CDR3 protein. This sample has roughly 100,000 distinct CDR3 sequences, with less than 30% found just once. J was trimmed by 6 bases and V by 4 bases; bases with no gene match: 2. CDR3 length: 15 amino acids. The V gene's germline CDR1 is SGHDN and CDR2 FVKESK. V usage is TRBV14 and J usage is TRBJ2-1, with 14 bases identical to TRBD2. Sequenced material: glioma tissue, nonneoplastic brain tissue, or PBMCs (not recorded which). This clonotype originated in a human donor with low-grade glioma or glioblastoma, undergoing nonglioma brain surgery, or in good health (not recorded which). For the CDR3, the DNA is TGTGCCAGCAGCCCGACTAGCGGGGGGGCCAATGAGCAGTTCTTC. Protein: CASSPTSGGANEQFF. The full variable domain, completed using reference TRBV14 and TRBJ2-1, is EAGVTQFPSHSVIEKGQTVTLRCDPISGHDNLYWYRRVMGKEIKFLLHFVKESKQDESGMPNNRFLAERTGGTYSTLKVQPAELEDSGVYFCASSPTSGGANEQFFGPGTRLTVL.